These 26 T cell receptor beta chains were all obtained from the same sample, sequenced in a study of Ad26.COV2.S vaccination and SARS-CoV-2 variants. The treatment was: some 19 received Ad26.COV2.S at low or high dose, single or two shots; about 5 received placebo; per-sample allocation not given. Vaccine and placebo recipients were sampled on day 63 after the first injection. This table comes from immunoSEQ multiplex PCR, and its TCRdb copy is limited to in-frame clones, with some not included. This table has around 320,000 clones, roughly 87% appearing once. Material: peripheral blood, obtained in a trial of Ad26.COV2.S vaccine versus placebo. The receptors stem from a person between 18 and 59 years old who received the Ad26.COV2.S COVID-19 vaccine or a placebo.

The chain is built from TRBV5-6 and TRBJ1-3; D is unresolved. V was pared by 1 base and J by 0 bases, with 11 bases between. Looked up from germline, CDR1 is SGHDT and CDR2 is YYEEEE. This CDR3 region has 16 residues. The CDR3, as DNA: TGTGCCAGCAGCTTGAGCCAGTTTTCCTCTGGAAACACCATATATTTT. It codes for CASSLSQFSSGNTIYF. The whole variable domain, filled in from reference TRBV5-6 and TRBJ1-3, reads DAGVTQSPTHLIKTRGQQVTLRCSPKSGHDTVSWYQQALGQGPQFIFQYYEEEERQRGNFPDRFSGHQFPNYSSELNVNALLLGDSALYLCASSLSQFSSGNTIYFGEGSWLTVV.

The chain's CDR3 is CACLVGGSPLHF. The CDR3 region has the DNA TGTGCCTGCCTTGTGGGGGGTTCACCCCTCCACTTT. The chain couples TRBV30 to TRBJ1-6, with D possibly matching TRBD1 (5 bases). The ends were cut back, 6 bases at V and 9 bases at J, with 12 bases in the middle. The CDR3 sequence is 12 residues long. Per the germline V gene, CDR1 is GTSNPN and CDR2 is SVGIG (reference sequence).

Points on this clone: Other DNA sequences in this specimen translate into the identical CDR3. This rearrangement joins TRBV6-5 to TRBJ2-1; tentatively, D is TRBD2 (6 bases). Trimming pared 3 bases from V and 2 bases from J, leaving 11 bases between. In germline, CDR1 is MNHEY, CDR2 SVGAGI. CDR3 size: 15 residues. CDR3 DNA: TGTGCCAGCAGTTATTCAGCGGGCACCTACAATGAGCAGTTCTTC. Its protein product is CASSYSAGTYNEQFF.

The rearrangement joins TRBV5-6 to TRBJ1-5; the match to TRBD1 covers 9 bases. CDR1 and CDR2 from the germline V gene are SGHDT and YYEEEE. The CDR3 runs 16 residues. V trimming: 4 bases; J trimming: 2 bases; junction bases outside the gene matches: 7. CDR3 protein: CASSAKGQGGNQPQHF. DNA of the CDR3: TGTGCCAGCAGCGCTAAGGGACAGGGAGGCAATCAGCCCCAGCATTTT.

This chain links TRBV6-5 with TRBJ1-6; D is unclear. The CDR3 has 16 amino acids. Germline CDR1 is MNHEY and CDR2 is SVGAGI. V dropped 2 bases and J dropped 0 bases, with 8 bases sitting between them. Here the CDR3 reads CASSYGASSYNSPLHF. For the CDR3, the DNA is TGTGCCAGCAGTTACGGCGCGAGCTCCTATAATTCACCCCTCCACTTT.

This chain joins TRBV3-1 (or the pseudogene TRBV3-2) and TRBJ2-1; D assignment may be TRBD1 or TRBD2 (5 bases each). V dropped 0 bases and J dropped 1 base, with 13 bases sitting between them. Germline loops: CDR1 LGHDT, CDR2 YNNKEL (reference sequence). The CDR3 length is 17 residues. Here the CDR3 reads CASSQEPGAGSYNEQFF. The CDR3 DNA follows: TGTGCCAGCAGCCAAGAGCCCGGGGCAGGGTCCTACAATGAGCAGTTCTTC.

The chain carries TRBV5-1 and TRBJ2-7; possibly TRBD1 for D (6 bases). The CDR3 runs 15 residues. V was cut by 4 bases and J by 0 bases, with 14 bases left in between. Germline V gives CDR1 SGHRS, CDR2 YFSETQ. In DNA, the CDR3 is TGCGCCAGCAGCCCCCGTTGGGGGCCCTCCTACGAGCAGTACTTC. As protein: CASSPRWGPSYEQYF.

The CDR3 bases are TGCGCCAGCAGCCTCCAGGAGACCTACGAGCAGTACTTC. Its translation is CASSLQETYEQYF. The rearrangement joins TRBV4-1 to TRBJ2-7, with unresolved D. This CDR3 comprises 13 residues. The V end lost 4 bases, the J end lost 2 bases, and 9 bases lay between the germline ends. Germline V gene sequence: CDR1 MGHRA, CDR2 YSYEKL.

CDR3 nucleotides: TGTGCCAGCAGTGATAGGGCGAGCTCCTACAATGAGCAGTTCTTC. Translated, it gives CASSDRASSYNEQFF. The chain joins TRBV6-1 to TRBJ2-1, with D unresolved. The V end lost 3 bases, the J end lost 0 bases, and 9 bases lay between the germline ends. This CDR3 is built from 15 residues. Germline lookup yields CDR1 MNHNS and CDR2 SASEGT.

Concerning this clone itself: Compared with germline, one end of the junction differs, possibly owing to a read error. The J gene is TRBJ2-7, the V gene TRBV7-7, with 10 bases aligning to TRBD1. Germline loops: CDR1 SSHAT, CDR2 FNYEAQ (reference sequence). The CDR3 runs to 15 residues. The CDR3 nucleotides read TGTGCTAGCAGCTTTCGACAGGGGGCTTCTTACGAGCAGTACTTC. Its translation is CASSFRQGASYEQYF.

The chain employs TRBV6-5 and TRBJ1-1; perhaps TRBD1 as D (5 bases). This CDR3 spans 13 amino acids. The germline V gene has CDR1 MNHEY and CDR2 SVGAGI. The V end was cut by 11 bases, the J end by 11 bases, with 24 bases between. The CDR3 sequence is CAATRGREGAAFF. The CDR3 DNA sequence: TGTGCCGCCACCCGCGGGCGTGAAGGGGCGGCTTTCTTT.

The rearrangement uses TRBV5-4 and TRBJ2-3; the D is unclear. The CDR3 sequence is 14 residues long. Per germline, CDR1 SGHNT and CDR2 YYREEE (reference sequence). V shed 4 bases and J shed 2 bases, with 11 bases lying between them. Here the CDR3 reads CASSVEQNTDTQYF. The CDR3 nucleotides are TGTGCCAGCAGCGTAGAGCAGAACACAGATACGCAGTATTTT.

The chain uses TRBV5-4 and TRBJ1-1; 11 positions match TRBD1. CDR1 is SGHNT and CDR2 is YYREEE in the germline V gene (reference sequence). V trimming: 5 bases; J trimming: 3 bases; junction bases outside the gene matches: 9. The CDR3 has 16 residues. The CDR3, as DNA: TGTGCCAGCAGTCGTGGACAGGGGGCAATATACACTGAAGCTTTCTTT. Its translation is CASSRGQGAIYTEAFF. The whole variable domain, remainder taken from reference TRBV5-4 and TRBJ1-1, is ETGVTQSPTHLIKTRGQQVTLRCSSQSGHNTVSWYQQALGQGPQFIFQYYREEENGRGNFPPRFSGLQFPNYSSELNVNALELDDSALYLCASSRGQGAIYTEAFFGQGTRLTVV.

V and J are TRBV30 and TRBJ1-6; perhaps TRBD1 as D (6 bases). The CDR3 covers 13 residues. Germline V CDR1 and CDR2: GTSNPN, SVGIG (reference sequence). The V and J ends lost 4 bases and 7 bases respectively, with 11 bases between them. Here the CDR3 reads CAWKDSSNSPLHF. The CDR3 DNA sequence: TGTGCCTGGAAGGACAGCTCGAATTCACCCCTCCACTTT. The full variable domain, rest sourced from reference TRBV30 and TRBJ1-6, is SQTIHQWPATLVQPVGSPLSLECTVEGTSNPNLYWYRQAAGRGLQLLFYSVGIGQISSEVPQNLSASRPQDRQFILSSKKLLLSDSGFYLCAWKDSSNSPLHFGNGTRLTVT.

This rearrangement joins TRBV7-8 to TRBJ2-3; 9 bases are shared with TRBD2. The CDR3 sequence is 17 residues long. Trimming removed 1 base from V and 0 bases from J; junction bases left unmatched: 5. Looked up from germline, CDR1 is SGHVS and CDR2 is FQNEAQ. The CDR3, as DNA: TGTGCCAGCAGCTTAGATAGGCTAGCGGGAAGCACAGATACGCAGTATTTT. Translating gives CASSLDRLAGSTDTQYF.

A few counts support this clone. The V and J genes are TRBV21-1 and TRBJ2-1; TRBD1 was called by the table and not checked on the DNA. TRBV21-1 is an annotated pseudogene. The CDR3 covers 15 residues. In DNA, the CDR3 is TGTGCCAGCAGCAAAGGAAAAGGGGTCGAAAATGAGCAGTTCTTC. Protein product: CASSKGKGVENEQFF.

Here the CDR3 DNA reads TGTGCCAGTAGTGAGACAGGCCGGGATTCACCCCTCCACTTT. It codes for CASSETGRDSPLHF. The chain is built from TRBV19 and TRBJ1-6, with TRBD1 as a possible D gene (6 bases). The CDR3 length is 14 residues. Germline V CDR1 and CDR2: LNHDA, SQIVND (reference sequence). Trimming removed 5 bases from V and 8 bases from J, with 13 bases in between.

The chain combines TRBV5-1 with TRBJ1-4; no definite D call. The CDR3 is 14 residues long. V shed 4 bases and J shed 8 bases, with 15 bases lying between them. Germline V gene lookup returns CDR1 SGHRS and CDR2 YFSETQ. CDR3 in DNA: TGCGCCAGCAGCGCGGATAGGGCGAAAGAAAAACTGTTTTTT. Translating it yields CASSADRAKEKLFF.

This clone was recorded once. The rearrangement joins TRBV6-1 to TRBJ1-1; 7 positions agree with TRBD1. The CDR3 contains 13 residues. J gave up 10 bases and V 2 bases, and 7 bases lay outside the gene matches. Germline assignment: CDR1 MNHNS and CDR2 SASEGT. CDR3 in amino acids: CASSESQSGGAFF. The CDR3 DNA sequence: TGTGCCAGCAGTGAATCACAGTCAGGGGGAGCTTTCTTT.

This clone came up once. This chain uses TRBV4-2 with TRBJ2-6; D is perhaps TRBD1 or TRBD2 (5 bases each). Germline CDR1 reads LGHNA; CDR2 reads YNFKEQ. Trimming took 7 bases from V and 4 from J, leaving 8 bases between them. The CDR3 contains 13 residues. The CDR3 DNA follows: TGTGCCAGCACGGGGCGCGGGGCCAACGTCCTGACTTTC. It yields the protein CASTGRGANVLTF.

This chain connects TRBV6-1 to TRBJ1-2, with 9 bases matching TRBD1. This CDR3 region has 15 residues. Trimming at V came to 3 bases and at J to 1 base, leaving 3 bases not matched to a gene. CDR1 is MNHNS, CDR2 SASEGT, per germline. The CDR3 loop is CASSDATGGNYGYTF. The CDR3 DNA reads TGTGCCAGCAGTGATGCGACAGGGGGTAACTATGGCTACACCTTC.

This clone was observed a few times. The CDR3 region is CATSDGSEAFF. CDR3 bases: TGTGCCACCAGTGATGGCAGTGAAGCTTTCTTT. The chain has TRBV24-1 and TRBJ1-1; D unresolved. Trimming pared 3 bases from V and 7 bases from J, leaving 5 bases between. This CDR3 spans 11 amino acids. CDR1 and CDR2 (germline): KGHDR, SFDVKD.

CDR3 sequence (DNA): TGCGCCAGCAGCTTGGGTGGGGGGACTGAAGCTTTCTTT. The encoded protein is CASSLGGGTEAFF. This chain links TRBV5-1 with TRBJ1-1; weak D call: TRBD1 (5 bases). The V end was cut by 0 bases, the J end by 5 bases, with 8 bases between. Germline V lookup: CDR1 SGHRS, CDR2 YFSETQ. The CDR3 is 13 amino acids.

This clone was observed a single time. This rearrangement joins TRBV13 to TRBJ2-1; D unclear. The CDR3 consists of 14 residues. CDR1 PRHDT and CDR2 FYEKMQ come from the germline V gene (reference sequence). The ends were cut back, 5 bases at V and 0 bases at J, with 8 bases in the middle. As DNA, the CDR3 is TGTGCCAGCAGCATCGGAGACTCCTACAATGAGCAGTTCTTC. Its protein product is CASSIGDSYNEQFF.

This clone occurred once. The rearrangement uses TRBV3-1 (or the pseudogene TRBV3-2) and TRBJ2-2, with 7 bases fitting TRBD1. Germline V gene sequence: CDR1 LGHDT, CDR2 YNNKEL (reference sequence). V was pared by 5 bases and J by 6 bases, with 12 bases of the junction left unmatched. The CDR3 has 16 amino acids. DNA of the CDR3: TGTGCCAGCAGCTACCGGACAGGAGGTTGGGCCGGGGAGCTGTTTTTT. It yields the protein CASSYRTGGWAGELFF.

The J gene is TRBJ2-3, the V gene TRBV19, with D unresolved. The length of the CDR3 is 15 residues. Trimming left V 8 bases short and J 4 bases short, with 19 bases between. Germline V gene lookup returns CDR1 LNHDA and CDR2 SQIVND (reference sequence). CDR3 loop: CASHLTPPTADTQYF. In DNA, the CDR3 is TGTGCCAGTCATCTTACCCCACCCACGGCAGATACGCAGTATTTT.